The present T cell receptor beta chain was sequenced within a study of blood T cell repertoires in COVID-19. Overall study context: There were acute and convalescent COVID-19 samples, and they came from the United States, Italy and Spain. T cells, B-cell-depleted T cells, or PBMCs provided the cDNA or gDNA that served as material.

The data were produced by immunoSEQ multiplex PCR, yet TCRdb's version contains in-frame clones alone and is incomplete. The table has 190,000 or so clones, approximately 88% seen once; the top ten hold roughly 3.7%. Germline V CDR1 and CDR2: LGHDT, YNNKEL (reference sequence). The length of the CDR3 is 13 residues. With V trimmed by 4 bases and J by 16 bases, 11 bases remained unmatched. Input material: peripheral blood. V usage is TRBV3-1 (or the pseudogene TRBV3-2) and J usage is TRBJ2-1, with 9 bases aligning to TRBD2. The TCR sequence derives from a woman aged 25 to 39 with acute or convalescent COVID-19. The CDR3 reads CASSPRGPGLAFF. CDR3 nucleotides: TGTGCCAGCAGCCCCAGGGGCCCGGGACTAGCTTTCTTC.